This TCR beta chain is drawn from a study of shared clonotypes between healthy human individuals. To note about this clone: Antigen specificity is unknown.

All of the donors resided in Nashville, Tennessee, and each was a Caucasian adult. A CD45RA-negative memory subset and a CD45RA+ naive subset were separated from the CD4+ cells. Findings and limits, study-wide: Researchers found naive subsets generally carried larger estimated richness than memory subsets.

This CDR3 comprises 14 residues. CDR1 and CDR2 (germline): MDHEN, SYDVKM. Trimming cost V 6 bases and J 1 base, with 13 bases left between them. Assay used: immunoSEQ multiplex PCR; TCRdb lists only in-frame clones, some missing. The table has 2 million to 2.5 million clones, 85% to 95% seen once. The chain carries TRBV28 and TRBJ2-7; D gene unclear. Sequencing used naive CD4+ T cells from PBMCs. Sample subset: CD45RA+ positively selected. This receptor was taken from a man between 18 and 35 years old in good health. Some clones in this sample may be carry-over from other donors' samples. The CDR3: CASSTPDGSYEQYF. CDR3 DNA sequence: TGTGCCAGCAGCACACCGGACGGGTCCTACGAGCAGTACTTC.